What follows describes a single T cell receptor beta chain. Its antigen is not identified. TCRdb processed the 5' RACE reads anew with MiXCR; each CDR3 protein has one entry. The top ten clones hold just under 5% of a sample with some 8,000 distinct CDR3 sequences, approximately 52% of them seen once. Notes on the study in general: Tumor memory CD4+ T cell TCR gene usage clustered with blood and lymph node memory CD4+ cells and lymph node naive CD4+ cells.

This CDR3 comprises 13 residues. V was pared by 5 bases and J by 7 bases, with 4 bases of the junction left unmatched. Memory CD4+ T cells were sorted as CD4+CD45RO+CD25- cells. This clonotype originated in a female donor with breast cancer. Sequenced: memory CD4+ T cells sorted from a lymph node. The subset here: memory CD4+ T cells, CD4+CD45RO+CD25-. The V and J genes are TRBV12-3 or TRBV12-4 and TRBJ1-5; the match to TRBD1 covers 8 bases. The chain's CDR3 is CASSADRDQPQHF. Here the CDR3 DNA reads TGTGCCAGCAGTGCGGACAGGGACCAGCCCCAGCATTTT.